The entry below describes one TCR beta chain. This specimen belongs to a study of blood T cell repertoires in COVID-19. For the study at large: Specimens from acute and convalescent COVID-19 originated in the United States, Italy and Spain.

The germline CDR1 and CDR2 sequences are SEHNR and FQNEAQ (reference sequence). The CDR3 is 16 residues long. The V segment lost 8 bases and the J segment 3 bases; nucleotides outside the gene matches: 8. As handled by the study authors: Amplification of reference gene primers was used by the study to estimate nucleated cell counts. The assay was immunoSEQ multiplex PCR, and TCRdb's table has in-frame clones only and misses some. The V and J calls and clone size are taken from that table; D and trimming were inferred from the DNA. The data show about 58,000 clones, 83% seen once. Sequencing was done on a sample of peripheral blood. The receptor was isolated from a man between 45 and 60 years old with COVID-19, enrolled during active disease. The chain couples TRBV7-9 to TRBJ2-2, with 11 bases aligning to TRBD1. The CDR3 DNA reads TGTGCCAGCGTCCTCCGGGACAGGGGGTACACCGGGGAGCTGTTTTTT. Translating it yields CASVLRDRGYTGELFF. Looking up the rest from reference TRBV7-9 and TRBJ2-2 gives the full variable domain: DTGVSQNPRHKITKRGQNVTFRCDPISEHNRLYWYRQTLGQGPEFLTYFQNEAQLEKSRLLSDRFSAERPKGSFSTLEIQRTEQGDSAMYLCASVLRDRGYTGELFFGEGSRLTVL.